These 18 T cell receptor beta chains came from one sample sequenced in a study of T cell responses to AZD1222 COVID-19 vaccine. Repertoires were generated with immunoSEQ multiplex PCR, while TCRdb's copy carries only in-frame clones and drops some. Of some 120,000 clones in the sample, about 88% were seen once. The sample was peripheral blood, taken on day 0 of AZD1222 vaccination. Every receptor here comes from an adult in good health.

The V and J genes are TRBV18 and TRBJ2-5, with TRBD1 matching over 7 bases. CDR3 length equals 14 residues. The J segment lost 5 bases and the V segment lost 6 bases, leaving 9 bases of the junction unmatched. The germline CDR1 and CDR2 sequences are KGHSH and LQKENI. The CDR3 DNA sequence: TGTGCCAGCTCCCCAACAGGGGTCGGGGAGACCCAGTACTTC. Translation: CASSPTGVGETQYF. The entire variable domain, with the rest obtained from reference TRBV18 and TRBJ2-5, is as follows: NAGVMQNPRHLVRRRGQEARLRCSPMKGHSHVYWYRQLPEEGLKFMVYLQKENIIDESGMPKERFSAEFPKEGPSILRIQQVVRGDSAAYFCASSPTGVGETQYFGPGTRLLVL.

This chain connects TRBV6-2 or TRBV6-3 to TRBJ2-7; 7 bases match TRBD2. V gave up 1 base and J gave up 12 bases; unmatched junction bases: 9. This CDR3 is built from 13 residues. Germline V gene data show CDR1 as MNHEY and CDR2 as SVGEGT. The CDR3 reads CASSYFGGGPAYF. Written as DNA, the CDR3 is TGTGCCAGCAGTTACTTTGGGGGAGGGCCAGCGTACTTC.

Comments on this clone: At one end the junction does not follow the germline gene, possibly because of a read error. The chain couples TRBV5-1 to TRBJ1-1; weak D call: TRBD1 (5 bases). Germline V gene sequence: CDR1 SGHRS, CDR2 YFSETQ. CDR3 length: 14 amino acids. The CDR3 loop is CASSLAGRNSEAFF. CDR3 nucleotide sequence: TGCGCCAGCAGCTTGGCGGGGCGCAACAGTGAAGCTTTCTTT.

A remark on this clone: Other DNA sequences from this sample encode an identical CDR3 as well. The J gene is TRBJ2-7, the V gene TRBV27, with D perhaps matching TRBD1 or TRBD2 (5 bases each). Per germline, CDR1 MNHEY and CDR2 SMNVEV (reference sequence). Trimming cost V 6 bases and J 0 bases, with 9 bases left between them. The length of the CDR3 is 13 residues. CDR3 sequence: CASSPGASYEQYF. CDR3 DNA: TGTGCCAGCAGCCCCGGGGCCTCCTACGAGCAGTACTTC.

This rearrangement joins TRBV6-1 to TRBJ2-7; 7 nucleotides agree with TRBD2. Looked up from germline, CDR1 is MNHNS and CDR2 is SASEGT. Germline trimming cut 5 bases from V and 1 base from J; bases unmatched to any gene: 14. The CDR3 is made up of 17 amino acids. The CDR3 DNA sequence: TGTGCCAGCAGTAAAGATCCCCGGGCGGGAGCTTCCTACGAGCAGTACTTC. As protein: CASSKDPRAGASYEQYF.

V is TRBV9 and J is TRBJ1-1; D is ambiguous. V was pared by 0 bases and J by 3 bases, with 9 bases between. Germline V lookup: CDR1 SGDLS, CDR2 YYNGEE. CDR3 length: 14 amino acids. The CDR3 protein is CASSVAGIDTEAFF. Here the CDR3 DNA reads TGTGCCAGCAGCGTAGCTGGGATAGACACTGAAGCTTTCTTT.

This clone was counted once. The CDR3 bases are TGTGCCAGCAGCTTAGTCGGGAGGGCCTCCTACAATGAGCAGTTCTTC. It translates to CASSLVGRASYNEQFF. V and J are TRBV11-3 and TRBJ2-1; TRBD2 aligns across 8 bases. In germline, CDR1 is SGHNT, CDR2 YENEEA. Unmatched junction bases numbered 2, after V lost 1 base and J lost 0 bases. The CDR3 covers 16 residues. The entire variable domain, with the rest obtained from reference TRBV11-3 and TRBJ2-1, is as follows: EAGVVQSPRYKIIEKKQPVAFWCNPISGHNTLYWYLQNLGQGPELLIRYENEEAVDDSQLPKDRFSAERLKGVDSTLKIQPAELGDSAVYLCASSLVGRASYNEQFFGPGTRLTVL.

V usage is TRBV29-1 and J usage is TRBJ2-5; tentative D call: TRBD1 (5 bases). In germline, CDR1 is SQVTM, CDR2 ANQGSEA. This CDR3 has 14 residues. V lost 2 bases and J 3 bases, leaving 13 bases between the germline ends. Here the CDR3 reads CSVELSRVEETQYF. The CDR3 nucleotides are TGCAGCGTTGAATTATCCAGGGTCGAAGAGACCCAGTACTTC. The entire variable domain, with the rest obtained from reference TRBV29-1 and TRBJ2-5, is as follows: SAVISQKPSRDICQRGTSLTIQCQVDSQVTMMFWYRQQPGQSLTLIATANQGSEATYESGFVIDKFPISRPNLTFSTLTVSNMSPEDSSIYLCSVELSRVEETQYFGPGTRLLVL.

Concerning this clone: The same CDR3 also results from other DNA sequences found in this sample. The chain employs TRBV6-1 and TRBJ1-5, with 8 bases fitting TRBD1. Per the germline V gene, CDR1 is MNHNS and CDR2 is SASEGT. The CDR3 totals 14 residues. V trimming: 3 bases; J trimming: 2 bases; junction bases outside the gene matches: 0. The CDR3 loop is CASSEDRGNQPQHF. CDR3 in DNA: TGTGCCAGCAGTGAGGACAGGGGCAATCAGCCCCAGCATTTT.

In this sample, this clone turned up a few times. The V call is TRBV2, the J call TRBJ2-3; a weak D match, TRBD2 (6 bases). The CDR3 runs 17 residues. V lost 6 bases, J lost 4 bases, and 23 bases lay in between. Germline-derived CDR1 and CDR2 are SNHLY and FYNNEI. The CDR3 region is CASRPLLGGDWADTQYF. The CDR3 DNA reads TGTGCCAGCAGGCCCCTGCTGGGCGGGGATTGGGCAGATACGCAGTATTTT.

The chain recombines TRBV5-1 with TRBJ2-2; D may be TRBD2 (6 bases). This CDR3 region has 15 residues. The V and J ends lost 3 bases and 1 base respectively, with 10 bases between them. Per germline, CDR1 SGHRS and CDR2 YFSETQ. The CDR3 coding sequence is TGCGCCAGCAGCTCTGGCGGGGTGAACACCGGGGAGCTGTTTTTT. As protein: CASSSGGVNTGELFF.

A few counts support this clone. The V gene is TRBV5-1, the J gene TRBJ2-7, with 7 bases fitting TRBD1. V gave up 4 bases and J gave up 7 bases; unmatched junction bases: 14. Germline CDR1 SGHRS, CDR2 YFSETQ. This CDR3 is built from 15 residues. This CDR3 reads CASSQPGQSLREQYF. The CDR3 coding sequence is TGCGCCAGCAGCCAACCGGGACAGAGTCTTCGGGAGCAGTACTTC.

The chain has TRBV9 and TRBJ2-2, with D perhaps matching TRBD2 (5 bases). Trimming pared 0 bases from V and 6 bases from J, leaving 12 bases between. This CDR3 is built from 15 residues. In germline, CDR1 is SGDLS, CDR2 YYNGEE. The CDR3 nucleotides are TGTGCCAGCAGCGTAGTGGCAGGAGGCGCCGGGGAGCTGTTTTTT. It yields the protein CASSVVAGGAGELFF.

This clone was counted only a few times. The chain employs TRBV6-6 and TRBJ1-5, with 8 bases lining up with TRBD1. The germline V gene encodes CDR1 MNHNY and CDR2 SVGAGI (reference sequence). Unmatched junction bases numbered 10, after V lost 6 bases and J lost 6 bases. The length of the CDR3 is 15 residues. The CDR3 DNA is TGTGCCAGCAGGGAGGACAGGGAGGGTCGTCAGCCCCAGCATTTT. This translates into CASREDREGRQPQHF.

J is TRBJ1-3 and V is TRBV18; maybe TRBD1 (5 bases). The V end was cut by 3 bases, the J end by 4 bases, with 13 bases between. This CDR3 comprises 15 residues. Germline-derived CDR1 and CDR2 are KGHSH and LQKENI. CDR3 bases: TGTGCCAGCTCACCTAGCGGGACGTTAGGAAACACCATATATTTT. Translating it yields CASSPSGTLGNTIYF.

This sequence joins TRBV5-1 and TRBJ2-2; 7 bases agree with TRBD1. CDR1 is SGHRS, CDR2 YFSETQ, per germline. The CDR3 has 15 residues. V trimming: 0 bases; J trimming: 6 bases; junction bases outside the gene matches: 5. The CDR3 is CASSLAPQGAGELFF. The CDR3 bases are TGCGCCAGCAGCTTGGCACCCCAGGGGGCCGGGGAGCTGTTTTTT.

The chain has TRBV7-2 and TRBJ2-7, with TRBD1 as a possible D gene (5 bases). V dropped 5 bases and J dropped 7 bases, with 18 bases sitting between them. The CDR3 runs 14 residues. Germline V lookup: CDR1 SGHTA, CDR2 FQGNSA. CDR3 in amino acids: CASSRRNIDREQYF. CDR3 coding DNA: TGTGCCAGCAGCCGGAGAAACATCGACAGAGAGCAGTACTTC.

The V and J genes are TRBV6-5 and TRBJ1-1; D perhaps matches TRBD1 (5 bases). Per germline, CDR1 MNHEY and CDR2 SVGAGI. This CDR3 comprises 12 residues. V lost 8 bases to trimming and J lost 1 base, with 8 bases between them. The DNA for the CDR3 is TGTGCCAGCGTGACAGAGAACACTGAAGCTTTCTTT. It is translated as CASVTENTEAFF.